A selection of T cell receptor beta chains follows, all from one sample in a study of blood T cells in healthy people across ages. TCRdb called the 5' RACE reads again in MiXCR, with one record for every CDR3 protein. The sample includes 650,000 to 950,000 distinct CDR3 sequences, 40% to 50% of them seen just once. The material sequenced was blood. All receptors derive from a man between 60 and 75 years old in good health. Each CDR3 is given with its conserved first and last residue. D genes are given only for firm matches. The size entry is marked missing in some rows and otherwise reads once, few, many or a size class.

D gene: TRBD2; V gene: TRBV7-8; J gene: TRBJ2-3; clone size: .; CDR3 protein: CASSLTAGGPLRQSTDTQYF; CDR3 DNA: TGTGCCAGCAGCTTAACGGCGGGGGGGCCCCTACGCCAAAGCACAGATACGCAGTATTTT
D gene: .; V gene: TRBV3-1; J gene: TRBJ1-1; clone size: .; CDR3 protein: CASSQVGMGNTEAFF; CDR3 DNA: TGTGCCAGCAGCCAAGTCGGGATGGGCAACACTGAAGCTTTCTTT
D gene: .; V gene: TRBV5-6; J gene: TRBJ2-1; clone size: few; CDR3 protein: CASSLWLNEQFF; CDR3 DNA: TGTGCCAGCAGCTTGTGGCTCAATGAGCAGTTCTTC
D gene: .; V gene: TRBV2; J gene: TRBJ1-1; clone size: once; CDR3 protein: CASSEFKGLWAFF; CDR3 DNA: TGTGCCAGCAGTGAATTCAAGGGGCTCTGGGCTTTCTTT
D gene: .; V gene: TRBV21-1; J gene: TRBJ1-5; clone size: .; CDR3 protein: CASSSTGGDAYNQPQHF; CDR3 DNA: TGTGCCAGCAGTTCGACGGGGGGGGATGCTTACAATCAGCCCCAGCATTTT
D gene: .; V gene: TRBV6-5; J gene: TRBJ2-5; clone size: .; CDR3 protein: CASSLTFGRRETQYF; CDR3 DNA: TGTGCCAGCAGTTTAACCTTCGGTCGGCGAGAGACCCAGTACTTC
D gene: .; V gene: TRBV20-1; J gene: TRBJ2-5; clone size: .; CDR3 protein: CSVKGGSQETQYF; CDR3 DNA: TGCAGTGTAAAAGGCGGCAGCCAAGAGACCCAGTACTTC
D gene: .; V gene: TRBV7-9; J gene: TRBJ2-6; clone size: .; CDR3 protein: CASSLKGSGVNVLTF; CDR3 DNA: TGTGCCAGCAGCTTGAAGGGCTCTGGGGTCAACGTCCTGACTTTC
D gene: .; V gene: TRBV21-1; J gene: TRBJ1-1; clone size: .; CDR3 protein: CASSKRKGAVNTEAFF; CDR3 DNA: TGTGCCAGCAGCAAAAGAAAGGGGGCCGTGAACACTGAAGCTTTCTTT
D gene: .; V gene: TRBV4-3; J gene: TRBJ1-1; clone size: .; CDR3 protein: CASSQFSQLNTEAFF; CDR3 DNA: TGCGCCAGCAGCCAATTTTCACAATTGAACACTGAAGCTTTCTTT
D gene: TRBD2; V gene: TRBV2; J gene: TRBJ2-1; clone size: .; CDR3 protein: CASSGLAGVNNEQFF; CDR3 DNA: TGTGCCAGCAGCGGACTAGCGGGGGTAAACAATGAGCAGTTCTTC
D gene: .; V gene: TRBV20-1; J gene: TRBJ2-1; clone size: .; CDR3 protein: CSARGGIKNEQFF; CDR3 DNA: TGCAGTGCTAGAGGAGGGATTAAAAATGAGCAGTTCTTC
D gene: .; V gene: TRBV6-2/TRBV6-3; J gene: TRBJ2-7; clone size: .; CDR3 protein: CASSYSRTGWGGLAGREEIEQYF; CDR3 DNA: TGTGCCAGCAGTTACTCGCGTACAGGGTGGGGTGGGCTGGCCGGCAGGGAAGAAATCGAGCAGTACTTC
D gene: .; V gene: TRBV28; J gene: TRBJ2-5; clone size: .; CDR3 protein: CASSLSTKQYF; CDR3 DNA: TGTGCCAGCAGTTTAAGTACCAAGCAGTACTTC
D gene: .; V gene: TRBV7-2; J gene: TRBJ1-2; clone size: many; CDR3 protein: CASSLGGVNYGYTF; CDR3 DNA: TGTGCCAGCAGCTTAGGGGGGGTTAACTATGGCTACACCTTC
D gene: .; V gene: TRBV12-3/TRBV12-4; J gene: TRBJ2-7; clone size: few; CDR3 protein: CASSSPLLGELDEQYF; CDR3 DNA: TGTGCCAGCAGTTCCCCCCTGTTGGGCGAACTTGACGAGCAGTACTTC
D gene: .; V gene: TRBV5-5; J gene: TRBJ1-4; clone size: few; CDR3 protein: CASSLPGTATNEKLFF; CDR3 DNA: TGTGCCAGCAGCTTGCCAGGGACTGCAACTAATGAAAAACTGTTTTTT
D gene: .; V gene: TRBV3-1; J gene: TRBJ2-7; clone size: .; CDR3 protein: CASSHRLTSYEQYF; CDR3 DNA: TGTGCCAGCAGCCATCGGCTGACGTCCTACGAGCAGTACTTC
D gene: TRBD1; V gene: TRBV6-2/TRBV6-3; J gene: TRBJ2-5; clone size: .; CDR3 protein: CASSYSPGQVEETQYF; CDR3 DNA: TGTGCCAGCAGTTACTCGCCGGGACAGGTAGAAGAGACCCAGTACTTC
D gene: .; V gene: TRBV9; J gene: TRBJ2-2; clone size: .; CDR3 protein: CASDRTGGGELFF; CDR3 DNA: TGTGCCAGCGACCGGACGGGCGGAGGGGAGCTGTTTTTT
D gene: TRBD1; V gene: TRBV7-8; J gene: TRBJ2-5; clone size: few; CDR3 protein: CASSLGWGRTGYFETQYF; CDR3 DNA: TGTGCCAGCAGCTTAGGGTGGGGCCGGACAGGGTATTTTGAGACCCAGTACTTC
D gene: .; V gene: TRBV7-2; J gene: TRBJ2-7; clone size: few; CDR3 protein: CASSTRDGSYEQYF; CDR3 DNA: TGTGCCAGCAGCACCCGGGACGGGTCCTACGAGCAGTACTTC
D gene: TRBD2; V gene: TRBV5-5; J gene: TRBJ2-1; clone size: few; CDR3 protein: CASSSGLAGGQNEQFF; CDR3 DNA: TGTGCCAGCAGCTCCGGACTAGCGGGGGGGCAGAATGAGCAGTTCTTC
D gene: TRBD1; V gene: TRBV6-5; J gene: TRBJ2-3; clone size: few; CDR3 protein: CASSYSTTLGQGVPDTQYF; CDR3 DNA: TGTGCCAGCAGTTACTCCACTACTCTAGGACAGGGCGTGCCGGATACGCAGTATTTT
D gene: .; V gene: TRBV28; J gene: TRBJ1-2; clone size: few; CDR3 protein: CASREGGAFRGYTF; CDR3 DNA: TGTGCCAGCAGGGAGGGAGGGGCCTTCCGTGGCTACACCTTC
D gene: .; V gene: TRBV4-3; J gene: TRBJ1-5; clone size: .; CDR3 protein: CASSQDMDYSNQPQHF; CDR3 DNA: TGCGCCAGCAGCCAAGATATGGATTATAGCAATCAGCCCCAGCATTTT
D gene: TRBD2; V gene: TRBV7-2; J gene: TRBJ2-5; clone size: .; CDR3 protein: CASSQRVAGEVKTQYF; CDR3 DNA: TGTGCCAGCAGCCAAAGGGTAGCGGGTGAGGTGAAGACCCAGTACTTC
D gene: TRBD2; V gene: TRBV24-1; J gene: TRBJ2-1; clone size: .; CDR3 protein: CATSGTSGDNEQFF; CDR3 DNA: TGTGCCACCAGCGGGACTAGCGGGGATAATGAGCAGTTCTTC
D gene: .; V gene: TRBV12-3/TRBV12-4; J gene: TRBJ2-5; clone size: once; CDR3 protein: CASSGELGLETQYF; CDR3 DNA: TGTGCCAGCAGTGGAGAGTTAGGGTTGGAGACCCAGTACTTC
D gene: .; V gene: TRBV12-3/TRBV12-4; J gene: TRBJ1-2; clone size: .; CDR3 protein: CASSSGLSYGYTF; CDR3 DNA: TGTGCCAGCAGTTCGGGGCTGAGCTATGGCTACACCTTC
D gene: .; V gene: TRBV28; J gene: TRBJ2-2; clone size: .; CDR3 protein: CASRPQGGELFF; CDR3 DNA: TGTGCCAGCAGACCCCAGGGCGGGGAGCTGTTTTTT
D gene: .; V gene: TRBV9; J gene: TRBJ2-5; clone size: .; CDR3 protein: CASSLMGGSPYQETQYF; CDR3 DNA: TGTGCCAGCAGCCTTATGGGGGGAAGTCCGTACCAAGAGACCCAGTACTTC
D gene: TRBD2; V gene: TRBV15; J gene: TRBJ2-1; clone size: .; CDR3 protein: CATSRLPGGGASNEQFF; CDR3 DNA: TGTGCCACCAGCAGACTCCCTGGGGGGGGAGCCAGTAATGAGCAGTTCTTC
D gene: .; V gene: TRBV6-5; J gene: TRBJ2-3; clone size: .; CDR3 protein: CASSRTPDFSDTQYF; CDR3 DNA: TGTGCCAGCAGCCGGACGCCCGATTTTTCAGATACGCAGTATTTT
D gene: .; V gene: TRBV24-1; J gene: TRBJ2-3; clone size: .; CDR3 protein: CATSGQIREDTQYF; CDR3 DNA: TGTGCCACCAGTGGGCAGATCAGGGAGGATACGCAGTATTTT
D gene: .; V gene: TRBV9; J gene: TRBJ1-2; clone size: .; CDR3 protein: CASSVLAESNYGYTF; CDR3 DNA: TGTGCCAGCAGCGTATTAGCGGAGAGTAACTATGGCTACACCTTC
D gene: TRBD1; V gene: TRBV6-2/TRBV6-3; J gene: TRBJ1-6; clone size: .; CDR3 protein: CASSTRDRGSYNSPLHF; CDR3 DNA: TGTGCCAGCAGTACCCGGGACAGGGGCTCCTATAATTCACCCCTCCACTTT
D gene: .; V gene: TRBV27; J gene: TRBJ2-2; clone size: .; CDR3 protein: CASRQGVGELFF; CDR3 DNA: TGTGCCAGCCGCCAGGGAGTCGGGGAGCTGTTTTTT
D gene: .; V gene: TRBV23-1; J gene: TRBJ2-6; clone size: .; CDR3 protein: CASVGGSGANVLTF; CDR3 DNA: TGCGCCAGCGTCGGTGGCTCTGGGGCCAACGTCCTGACTTTC
D gene: .; V gene: TRBV3-1; J gene: TRBJ2-3; clone size: once; CDR3 protein: CANSQVTSSQYF; CDR3 DNA: TGTGCCAACAGCCAAGTAACATCATCGCAGTATTTT
D gene: TRBD2; V gene: TRBV9; J gene: TRBJ2-1; clone size: few; CDR3 protein: CASSGGTSGDNEQFF; CDR3 DNA: TGTGCCAGCAGCGGGGGGACTAGCGGGGACAATGAGCAGTTCTTC
D gene: TRBD2; V gene: TRBV2; J gene: TRBJ2-7; clone size: .; CDR3 protein: CASSEGRGGVEQYF; CDR3 DNA: TGTGCCAGCAGTGAAGGCCGGGGGGGAGTCGAGCAGTACTTC
D gene: TRBD1; V gene: TRBV25-1; J gene: TRBJ2-1; clone size: few; CDR3 protein: CASSVLGQGASEQFF; CDR3 DNA: TGTGCCAGCAGTGTTCTGGGACAGGGGGCGAGTGAGCAGTTCTTC
D gene: .; V gene: TRBV5-1; J gene: TRBJ1-2; clone size: .; CDR3 protein: CASSYDGDYGYTF; CDR3 DNA: TGCGCCAGCAGCTACGACGGCGACTATGGCTACACCTTC
D gene: .; V gene: TRBV2; J gene: TRBJ2-1; clone size: .; CDR3 protein: CASSEQLLTYNEQFF; CDR3 DNA: TGTGCCAGCAGTGAACAACTCCTCACCTACAATGAGCAGTTCTTC
D gene: .; V gene: TRBV30; J gene: TRBJ2-1; clone size: .; CDR3 protein: CAWTSYGPYNEQFF; CDR3 DNA: TGTGCCTGGACGTCATACGGCCCCTACAATGAGCAGTTCTTC
D gene: .; V gene: TRBV12-3/TRBV12-4; J gene: TRBJ1-1; clone size: .; CDR3 protein: CASSSGLHTEAFF; CDR3 DNA: TGTGCCAGCAGTTCGGGGTTACACACTGAAGCTTTCTTT